This T cell receptor beta chain comes out of a study of beta chain features in type 1 diabetes. Stem cell-like memory, regulatory, central memory and naive CD4+ cells were sorted via CD45RO/CCR7/CD25/CD127/CD95/CD27. Sorted cells reached over 98% purity in every population. Every isolated RNA sample was fully reverse transcribed, so sequencing captured expressed TCRB transcripts. This table comes from immunoSEQ multiplex PCR, and its TCRdb copy is limited to in-frame clones, with some not included. The sample yields hundreds of thousands of clones, over 13% seen once. This clone was picked up a small number of times. Its antigen remains unidentified. The CDR3 runs 16 residues. Per germline, CDR1 MDHEN and CDR2 SYDVKM. V trimming: 6 bases; J trimming: 1 base; junction bases outside the gene matches: 6. Study-wide results and limits: Across all four CD4+ subsets, people with type 1 diabetes showed modestly shorter TCRB CDR3s. More deletions and fewer insertions at VDJ junctions were found in patients with type 1 diabetes. In the patient group, naive, central memory and Treg TCRB repertoires seemed more alike than in the healthy donor group.

The chain joins TRBV28 to TRBJ2-5, with 12 nucleotides matching TRBD1. The receptor was derived from a man in his late teens or twenties with type 1 diabetes. The sequenced sample consisted of naive CD4+ T cells from blood. The CDR3 DNA reads TGTGCCAGCAGATTGGGGACAGGGGGCCCCCAAGAGACCCAGTACTTC. This codes for CASRLGTGGPQETQYF. Full variable domain (outside the CDR3, taken from reference TRBV28 and TRBJ2-5): DVKVTQSSRYLVKRTGEKVFLECVQDMDHENMFWYRQDPGLGLRLIYFSYDVKMKEKGDIPEGYSVSREKKERFSLILESASTNQTSMYLCASRLGTGGPQETQYFGPGTRLLVL.